This paragraph reports one TCR beta chain. This specimen belongs to a study of blood T cell repertoires in COVID-19. The CDR3 sequence is 14 residues long. In germline, CDR1 is SGHTA, CDR2 FQGTGA. The germline V and J ends were trimmed by 4 bases and 3 bases, with 9 bases remaining between them. Assay: immunoSEQ multiplex PCR; the TCRdb copy retains only in-frame clones and omits some. The sample holds some 120,000 clones, 90% seen once. The chain employs TRBV7-3 and TRBJ2-2, with a tentative D call TRBD2 (5 bases). This clonotype was sampled from a man between 60 and 75 years old with COVID-19, enrolled during active disease. Sequencing input: peripheral blood. The CDR3 region has the DNA TGTGCCAGCAGCTCCGGGATTGACACCGGGGAGCTGTTTTTT. This codes for CASSSGIDTGELFF.